Described below is a single TCR beta chain sequence and its context. Its antigen remains unidentified. This entry comes from a study of OX40 agonist ivuxolimab in advanced cancers. This CDR3 is built from 14 residues. Germline V gene lookup returns CDR1 LGHNA and CDR2 YNFKEQ. V lost 3 bases and J lost 5, with 13 bases in between. Notes on the study in general: Both CD4+ and CD8+ T cell populations in blood had undergone clonal expansion by week 6 at 0.1 to 3.0 mg/kg. Average numbers of expanded clones were greater in CD8+ T cells than in CD4+.

Generated by immunoSEQ multiplex PCR, the TCRdb table keeps only in-frame clones and is missing some. Of more than 90,000 clones listed, about 79% are singletons. The clonotype comes from an adult with an advanced solid tumor such as melanoma, head and neck, liver or kidney cancer. This material consisted of CD4+ or CD8+ T cells sorted from blood, taken in a trial of the OX40 agonist ivuxolimab. The chain is built from TRBV4-2 and TRBJ1-1; possibly TRBD1 for D (6 bases). CDR3 region: CASSHPGGRTEAFF. In DNA, the CDR3 is TGTGCCAGCAGCCATCCCGGGGGCCGGACTGAAGCTTTCTTT.